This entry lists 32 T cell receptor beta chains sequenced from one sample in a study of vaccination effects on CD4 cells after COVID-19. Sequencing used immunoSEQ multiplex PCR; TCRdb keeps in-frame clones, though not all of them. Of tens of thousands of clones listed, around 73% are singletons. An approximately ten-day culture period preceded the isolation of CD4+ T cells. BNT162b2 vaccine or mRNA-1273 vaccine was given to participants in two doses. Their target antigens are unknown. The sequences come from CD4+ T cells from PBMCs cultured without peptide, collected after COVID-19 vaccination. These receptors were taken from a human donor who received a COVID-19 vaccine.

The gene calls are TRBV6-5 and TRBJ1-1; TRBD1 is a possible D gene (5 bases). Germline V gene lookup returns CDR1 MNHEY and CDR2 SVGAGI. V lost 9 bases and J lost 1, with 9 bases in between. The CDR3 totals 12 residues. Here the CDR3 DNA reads TGTGCCAGTCGTGGACAGAACACTGAAGCTTTCTTT. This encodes CASRGQNTEAFF.

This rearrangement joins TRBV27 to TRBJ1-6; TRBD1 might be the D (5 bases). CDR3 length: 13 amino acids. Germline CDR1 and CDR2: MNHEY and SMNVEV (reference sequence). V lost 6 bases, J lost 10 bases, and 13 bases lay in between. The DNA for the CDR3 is TGTGCCAGCAGCCGGGACTTTCAATCACCCCTCCACTTT. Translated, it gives CASSRDFQSPLHF.

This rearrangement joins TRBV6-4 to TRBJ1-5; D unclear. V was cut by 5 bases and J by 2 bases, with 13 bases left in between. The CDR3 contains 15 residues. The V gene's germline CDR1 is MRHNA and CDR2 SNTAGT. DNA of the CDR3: TGTGCCAGCAGTCGAGACTCCTTTGGCAATCAGCCCCAGCATTTT. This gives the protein CASSRDSFGNQPQHF.

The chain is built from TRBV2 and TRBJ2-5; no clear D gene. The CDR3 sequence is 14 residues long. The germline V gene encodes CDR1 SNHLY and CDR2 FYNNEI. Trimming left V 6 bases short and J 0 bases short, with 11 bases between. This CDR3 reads CASSPAEYQETQYF. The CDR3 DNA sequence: TGTGCCAGCAGCCCAGCCGAGTACCAAGAGACCCAGTACTTC.

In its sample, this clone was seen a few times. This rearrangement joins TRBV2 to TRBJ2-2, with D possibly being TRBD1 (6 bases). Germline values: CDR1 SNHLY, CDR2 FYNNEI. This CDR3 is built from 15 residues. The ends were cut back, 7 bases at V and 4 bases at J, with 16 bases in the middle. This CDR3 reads CASTGDTGFTGELFF. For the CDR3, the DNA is TGTGCCAGCACCGGGGACACAGGGTTCACCGGGGAGCTGTTTTTT.

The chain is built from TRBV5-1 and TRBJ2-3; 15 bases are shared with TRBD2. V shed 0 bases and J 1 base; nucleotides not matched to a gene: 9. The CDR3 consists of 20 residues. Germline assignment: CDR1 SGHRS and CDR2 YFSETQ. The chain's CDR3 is CASSLGTSGGALFGTDTQYF. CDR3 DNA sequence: TGCGCCAGCAGCTTGGGGACTAGCGGGGGGGCACTCTTTGGCACAGATACGCAGTATTTT.

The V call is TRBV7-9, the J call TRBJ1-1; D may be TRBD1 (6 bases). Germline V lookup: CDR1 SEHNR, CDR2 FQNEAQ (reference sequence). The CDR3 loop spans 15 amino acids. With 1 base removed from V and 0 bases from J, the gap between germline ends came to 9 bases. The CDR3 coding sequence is TGTGCCAGCAGCTTAGTTGGACAGTTGAACACTGAAGCTTTCTTT. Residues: CASSLVGQLNTEAFF. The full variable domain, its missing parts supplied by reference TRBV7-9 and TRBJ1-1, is DTGVSQNPRHKITKRGQNVTFRCDPISEHNRLYWYRQTLGQGPEFLTYFQNEAQLEKSRLLSDRFSAERPKGSFSTLEIQRTEQGDSAMYLCASSLVGQLNTEAFFGQGTRLTVV.

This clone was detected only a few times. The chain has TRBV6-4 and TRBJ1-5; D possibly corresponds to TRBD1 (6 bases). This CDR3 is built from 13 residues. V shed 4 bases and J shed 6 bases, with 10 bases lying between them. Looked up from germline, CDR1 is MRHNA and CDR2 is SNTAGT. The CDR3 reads CASSAGVGQPQHF. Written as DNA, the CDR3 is TGTGCCAGCAGTGCAGGGGTCGGTCAGCCCCAGCATTTT.

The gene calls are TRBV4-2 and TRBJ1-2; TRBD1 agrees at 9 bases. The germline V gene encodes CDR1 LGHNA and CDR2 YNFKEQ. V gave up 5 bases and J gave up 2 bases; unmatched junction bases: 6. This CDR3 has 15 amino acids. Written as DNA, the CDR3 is TGTGCCAGCAGCTTACAGGGGGCCCAGAACTATGGCTACACCTTC. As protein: CASSLQGAQNYGYTF.

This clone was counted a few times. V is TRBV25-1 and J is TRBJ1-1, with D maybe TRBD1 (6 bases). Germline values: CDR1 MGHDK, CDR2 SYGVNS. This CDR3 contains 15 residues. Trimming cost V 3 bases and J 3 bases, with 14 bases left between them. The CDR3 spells CASSDRMGGHTEAFF. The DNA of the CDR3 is TGTGCCAGCAGTGATAGGATGGGGGGCCACACTGAAGCTTTCTTT.

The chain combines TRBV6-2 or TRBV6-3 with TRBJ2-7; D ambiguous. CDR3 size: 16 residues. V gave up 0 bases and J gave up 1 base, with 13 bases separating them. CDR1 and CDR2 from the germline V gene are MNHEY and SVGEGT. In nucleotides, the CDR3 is TGTGCCAGCAGTTACTCGACCCTCAGGCAATCCTACGAGCAGTACGTC. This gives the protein CASSYSTLRQSYEQYV.

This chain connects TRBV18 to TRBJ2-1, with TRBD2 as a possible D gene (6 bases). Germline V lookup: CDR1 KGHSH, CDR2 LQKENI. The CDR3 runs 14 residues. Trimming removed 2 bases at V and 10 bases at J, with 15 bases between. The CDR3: CASSPFSGGDEQFF. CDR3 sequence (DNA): TGTGCCAGCTCACCATTTTCCGGGGGAGACGAGCAGTTCTTC.

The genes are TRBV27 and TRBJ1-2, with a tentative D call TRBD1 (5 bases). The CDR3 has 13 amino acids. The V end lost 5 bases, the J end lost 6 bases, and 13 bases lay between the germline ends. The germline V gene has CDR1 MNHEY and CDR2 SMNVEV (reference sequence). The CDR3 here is CASSGTFSHGYTF. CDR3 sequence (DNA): TGTGCCAGCAGTGGGACGTTCTCTCATGGCTACACCTTC.

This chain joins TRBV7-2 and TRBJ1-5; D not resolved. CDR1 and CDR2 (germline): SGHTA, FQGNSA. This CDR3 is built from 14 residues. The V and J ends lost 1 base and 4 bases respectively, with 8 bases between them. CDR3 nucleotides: TGTGCCAGCAGCTTAGGGTGGACGAATCAGCCCCAGCATTTT. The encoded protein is CASSLGWTNQPQHF.

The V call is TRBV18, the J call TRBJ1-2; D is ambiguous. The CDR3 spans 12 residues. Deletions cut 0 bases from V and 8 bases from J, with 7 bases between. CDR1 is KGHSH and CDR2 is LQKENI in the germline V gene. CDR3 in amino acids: CASSPPDRGYTF. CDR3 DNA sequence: TGTGCCAGCTCACCACCAGATAGAGGCTACACCTTC.

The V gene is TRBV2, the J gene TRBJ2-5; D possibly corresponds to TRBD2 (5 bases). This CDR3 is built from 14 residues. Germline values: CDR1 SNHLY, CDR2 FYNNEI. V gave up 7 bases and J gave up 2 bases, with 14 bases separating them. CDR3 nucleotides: TGTGCCAGCAATTTCAGGCGGGCGCAAGAGACCCAGTACTTC. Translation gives CASNFRRAQETQYF.

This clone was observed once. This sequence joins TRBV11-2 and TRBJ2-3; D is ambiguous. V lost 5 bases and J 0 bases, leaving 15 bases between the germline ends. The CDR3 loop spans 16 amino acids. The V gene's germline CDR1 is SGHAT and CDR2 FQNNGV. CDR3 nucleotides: TGTGCCAGCAGCCCAATTTCAACACCAAGCACAGATACGCAGTATTTT. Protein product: CASSPISTPSTDTQYF. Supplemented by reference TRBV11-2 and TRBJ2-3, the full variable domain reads EAGVAQSPRYKIIEKRQSVAFWCNPISGHATLYWYQQILGQGPKLLIQFQNNGVVDDSQLPKDRFSAERLKGVDSTLKIQPAKLEDSAVYLCASSPISTPSTDTQYFGPGTRLTVL.

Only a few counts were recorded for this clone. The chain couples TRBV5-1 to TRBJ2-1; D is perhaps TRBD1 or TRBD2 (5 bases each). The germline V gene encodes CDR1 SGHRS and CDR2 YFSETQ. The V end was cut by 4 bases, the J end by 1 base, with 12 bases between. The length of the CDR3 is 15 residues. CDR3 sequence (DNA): TGCGCCAGCAGCGTGACGGGACGGTCCTACAATGAGCAGTTCTTC. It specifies CASSVTGRSYNEQFF.

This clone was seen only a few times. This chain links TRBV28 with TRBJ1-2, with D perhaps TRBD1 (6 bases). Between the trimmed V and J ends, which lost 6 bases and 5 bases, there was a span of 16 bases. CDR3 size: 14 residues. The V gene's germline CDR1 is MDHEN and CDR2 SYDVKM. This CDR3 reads CASRGAMGAYGYTF. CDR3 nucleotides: TGTGCCAGCAGGGGGGCCATGGGGGCTTATGGCTACACCTTC.

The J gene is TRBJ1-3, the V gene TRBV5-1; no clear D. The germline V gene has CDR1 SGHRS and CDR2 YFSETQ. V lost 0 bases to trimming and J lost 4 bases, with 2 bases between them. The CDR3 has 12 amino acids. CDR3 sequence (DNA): TGCGCCAGCAGCTTGGAAGGAAACACCATATATTTT. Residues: CASSLEGNTIYF.

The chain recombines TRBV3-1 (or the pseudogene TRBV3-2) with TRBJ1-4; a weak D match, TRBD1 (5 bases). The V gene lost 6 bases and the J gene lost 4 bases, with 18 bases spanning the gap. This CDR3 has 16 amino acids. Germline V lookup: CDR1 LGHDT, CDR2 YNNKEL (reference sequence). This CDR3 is CASSLRSGTYNEKLFF. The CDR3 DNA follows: TGTGCCAGCAGTCTAAGGTCCGGGACGTATAATGAAAAACTGTTTTTT.

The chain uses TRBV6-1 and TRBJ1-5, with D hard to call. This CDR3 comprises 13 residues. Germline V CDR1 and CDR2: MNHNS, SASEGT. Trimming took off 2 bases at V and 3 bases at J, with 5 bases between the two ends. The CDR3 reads CASSERLNQPQHF. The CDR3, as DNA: TGTGCCAGCAGTGAACGCCTCAATCAGCCCCAGCATTTT.

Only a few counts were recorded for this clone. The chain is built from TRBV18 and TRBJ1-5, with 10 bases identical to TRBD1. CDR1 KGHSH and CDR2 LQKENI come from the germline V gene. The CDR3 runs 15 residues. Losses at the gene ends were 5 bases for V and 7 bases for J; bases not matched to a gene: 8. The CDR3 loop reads CASSRDRGQHQPQHF. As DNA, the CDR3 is TGTGCCAGCTCAAGAGACAGGGGGCAACACCAGCCCCAGCATTTT.

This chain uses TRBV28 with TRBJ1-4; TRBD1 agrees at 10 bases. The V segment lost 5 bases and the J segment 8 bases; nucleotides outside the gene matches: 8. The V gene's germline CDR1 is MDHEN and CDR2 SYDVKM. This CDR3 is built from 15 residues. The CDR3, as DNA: TGTGCCAGCAGTGTAATCGGGACAGGGGACGAAAAACTGTTTTTT. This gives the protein CASSVIGTGDEKLFF.

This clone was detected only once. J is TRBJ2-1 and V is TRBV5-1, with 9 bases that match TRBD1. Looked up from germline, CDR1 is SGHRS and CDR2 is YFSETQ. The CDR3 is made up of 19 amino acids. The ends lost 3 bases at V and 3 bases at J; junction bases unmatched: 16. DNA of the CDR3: TGCGCCAGCAGCTATTACTTTACCGGGACAGGGTATGGCTACAATGAGCAGTTCTTC. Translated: CASSYYFTGTGYGYNEQFF.

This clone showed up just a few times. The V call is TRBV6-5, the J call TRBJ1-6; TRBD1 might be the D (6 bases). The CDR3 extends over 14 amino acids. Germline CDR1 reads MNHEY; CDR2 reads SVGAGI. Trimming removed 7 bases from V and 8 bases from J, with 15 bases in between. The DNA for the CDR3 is TGTGCCAGCAAGGTCCGGGACACCCATTCACCCCTCCACTTT. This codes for CASKVRDTHSPLHF.

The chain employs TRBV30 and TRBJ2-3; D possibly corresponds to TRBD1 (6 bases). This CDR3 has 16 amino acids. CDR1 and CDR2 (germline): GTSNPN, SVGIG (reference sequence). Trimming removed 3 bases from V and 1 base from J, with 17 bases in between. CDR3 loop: CAWRLDFGQRTDTQYF. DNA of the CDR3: TGTGCCTGGAGGCTCGATTTTGGACAGCGCACAGATACGCAGTATTTT.

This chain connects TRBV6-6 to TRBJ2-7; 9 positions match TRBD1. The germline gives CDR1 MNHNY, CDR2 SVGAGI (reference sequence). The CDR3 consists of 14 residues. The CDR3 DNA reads TGTGCCAGCAGTCCTCCCCCAGCGGGACAGGGACTCAGGGTC. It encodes CASSPPPAGQGLRV.

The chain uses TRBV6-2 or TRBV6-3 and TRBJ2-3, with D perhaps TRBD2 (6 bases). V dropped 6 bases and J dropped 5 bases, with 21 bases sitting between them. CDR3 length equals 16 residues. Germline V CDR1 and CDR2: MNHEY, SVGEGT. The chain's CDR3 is CASSQLPGTAGDTQYF. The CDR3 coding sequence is TGTGCCAGCAGCCAACTTCCCGGGACTGCGGGAGATACGCAGTATTTT.

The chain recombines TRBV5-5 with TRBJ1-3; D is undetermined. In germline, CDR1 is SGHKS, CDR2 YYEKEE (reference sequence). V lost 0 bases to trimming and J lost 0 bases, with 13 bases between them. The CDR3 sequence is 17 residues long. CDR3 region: CASSLGFSGNSGNTIYF. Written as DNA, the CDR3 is TGTGCCAGCAGCTTGGGGTTTTCAGGAAACTCTGGAAACACCATATATTTT.

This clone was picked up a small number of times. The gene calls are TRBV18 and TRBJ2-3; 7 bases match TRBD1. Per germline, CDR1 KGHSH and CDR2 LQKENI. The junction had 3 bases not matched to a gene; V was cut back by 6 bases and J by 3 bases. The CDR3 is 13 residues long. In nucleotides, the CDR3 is TGTGCCAGCTCCCCGGGACAGACAGATACGCAGTATTTT. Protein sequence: CASSPGQTDTQYF.

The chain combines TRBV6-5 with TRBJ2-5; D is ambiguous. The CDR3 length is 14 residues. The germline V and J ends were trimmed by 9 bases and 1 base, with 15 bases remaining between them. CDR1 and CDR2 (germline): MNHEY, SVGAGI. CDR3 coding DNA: TGTGCCAGTGCTTGGGCTAAAATCCAAGAGACCCAGTACTTC. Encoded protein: CASAWAKIQETQYF.